Sequencing of this T cell receptor beta chain was carried out in a study of T cells in localized non-small cell lung cancer. CDR1 is MDHEN, CDR2 SYDVKM, per germline. The CDR3 sequence is 15 residues long. V was shortened by 8 bases and J by 0 bases, with 13 bases between the two germline ends. General study findings and limits: A median of 57 clones ranked among the top 100 in tumor appeared in adjacent lung. Owing to sequencing of a solitary tumor region, heterogeneity cannot be discounted. Adjacent uninvolved lung tissue had the highest T cell clonality, exceeding tumor. Elevated blood T cell density was associated with longer overall survival.

As to this clone: The antigen is undetermined.

Sequencing was performed with immunoSEQ multiplex PCR; in TCRdb, only in-frame clones are kept and a portion is missing. Counted here are around 33,000 clones, roughly 90% occurring once; the ten biggest clones make up around 2.1%. The sequence derives from a female donor of 60 years or more with stage I lung adenocarcinoma. The material sequenced was peripheral blood, taken before any cancer treatment. The chain employs TRBV28 and TRBJ2-2; a weak D match, TRBD1 (5 bases). The CDR3 DNA is TGTGCCAGCCTAACTCCAGGGCCGAACACCGGGGAGCTGTTTTTT. It is translated as CASLTPGPNTGELFF. The variable domain in full, completed from reference TRBV28 and TRBJ2-2, reads DVKVTQSSRYLVKRTGEKVFLECVQDMDHENMFWYRQDPGLGLRLIYFSYDVKMKEKGDIPEGYSVSREKKERFSLILESASTNQTSMYLCASLTPGPNTGELFFGEGSRLTVL.